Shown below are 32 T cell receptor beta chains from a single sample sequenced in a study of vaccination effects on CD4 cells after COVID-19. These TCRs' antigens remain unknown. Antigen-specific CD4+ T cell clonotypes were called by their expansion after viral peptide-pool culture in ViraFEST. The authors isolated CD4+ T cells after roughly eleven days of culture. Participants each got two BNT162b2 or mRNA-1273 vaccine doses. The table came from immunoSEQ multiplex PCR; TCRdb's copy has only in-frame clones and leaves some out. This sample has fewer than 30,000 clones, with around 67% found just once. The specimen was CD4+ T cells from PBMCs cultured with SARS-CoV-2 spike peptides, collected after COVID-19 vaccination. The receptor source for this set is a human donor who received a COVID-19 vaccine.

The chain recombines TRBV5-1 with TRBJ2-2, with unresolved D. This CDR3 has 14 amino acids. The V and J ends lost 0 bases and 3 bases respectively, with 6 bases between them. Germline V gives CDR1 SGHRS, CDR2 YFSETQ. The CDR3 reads CASSLGSYTGELFF. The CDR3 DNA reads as TGCGCCAGCAGCTTGGGCTCTTACACCGGGGAGCTGTTTTTT. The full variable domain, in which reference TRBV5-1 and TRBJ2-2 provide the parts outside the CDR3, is KAGVTQTPRYLIKTRGQQVTLSCSPISGHRSVSWYQQTPGQGLQFLFEYFSETQRNKGNFPGRFSGRQFSNSRSEMNVSTLELGDSALYLCASSLGSYTGELFFGEGSRLTVL.

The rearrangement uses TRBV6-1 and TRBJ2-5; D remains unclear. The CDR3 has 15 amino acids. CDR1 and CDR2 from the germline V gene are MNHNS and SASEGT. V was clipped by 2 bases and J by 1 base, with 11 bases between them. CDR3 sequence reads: CASSEMGWSQETQYF. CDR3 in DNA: TGTGCCAGCAGTGAAATGGGTTGGTCCCAAGAGACCCAGTACTTC.

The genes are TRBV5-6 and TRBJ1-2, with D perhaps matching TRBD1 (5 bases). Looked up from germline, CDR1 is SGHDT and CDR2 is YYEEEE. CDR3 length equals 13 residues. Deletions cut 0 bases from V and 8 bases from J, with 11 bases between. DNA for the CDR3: TGTGCCAGCAGCTTGGCGGGGGAGAGCGGCTACACCTTC. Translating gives CASSLAGESGYTF.

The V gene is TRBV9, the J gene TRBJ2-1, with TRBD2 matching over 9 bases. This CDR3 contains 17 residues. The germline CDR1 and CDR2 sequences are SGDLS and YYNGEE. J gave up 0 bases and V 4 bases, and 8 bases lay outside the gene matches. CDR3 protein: CASSMGLAGSSYNEQFF. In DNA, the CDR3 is TGTGCCAGCAGCATGGGACTAGCCGGCAGCTCCTACAATGAGCAGTTCTTC.

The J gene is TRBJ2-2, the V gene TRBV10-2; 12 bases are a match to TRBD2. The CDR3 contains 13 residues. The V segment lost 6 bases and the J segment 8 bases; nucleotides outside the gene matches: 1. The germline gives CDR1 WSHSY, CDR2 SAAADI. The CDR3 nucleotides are TGCGCCAGCAGACTAGCGGGAGGTGGGGAGCTGTTTTTT. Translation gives CASRLAGGGELFF.

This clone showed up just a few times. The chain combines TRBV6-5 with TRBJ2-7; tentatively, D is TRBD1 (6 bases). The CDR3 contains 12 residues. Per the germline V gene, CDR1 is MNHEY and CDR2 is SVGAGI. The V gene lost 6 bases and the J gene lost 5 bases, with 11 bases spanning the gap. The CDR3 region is CASSFDRNEQYF. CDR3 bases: TGTGCCAGCAGCTTCGACAGGAACGAGCAGTACTTC.

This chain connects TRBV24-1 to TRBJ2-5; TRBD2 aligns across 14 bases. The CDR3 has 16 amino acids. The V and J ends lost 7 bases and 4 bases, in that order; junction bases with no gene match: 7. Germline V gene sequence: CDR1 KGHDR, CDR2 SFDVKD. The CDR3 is CATRGTSGRRGETQYF. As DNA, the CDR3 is TGTGCCACCAGAGGGACTAGCGGGAGACGGGGAGAGACCCAGTACTTC.

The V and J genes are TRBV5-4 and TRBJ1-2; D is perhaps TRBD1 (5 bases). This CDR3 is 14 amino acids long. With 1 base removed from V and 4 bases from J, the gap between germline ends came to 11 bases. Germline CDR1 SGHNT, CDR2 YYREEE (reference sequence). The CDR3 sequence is CASSLREGLYGYTF. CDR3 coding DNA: TGTGCCAGCAGCTTGCGCGAGGGGCTCTATGGCTACACCTTC.

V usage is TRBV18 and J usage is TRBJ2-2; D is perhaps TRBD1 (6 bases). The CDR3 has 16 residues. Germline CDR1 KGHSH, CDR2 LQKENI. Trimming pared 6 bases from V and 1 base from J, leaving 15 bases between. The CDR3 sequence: CASSQGTNRNTGELFF. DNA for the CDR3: TGTGCCAGCTCGCAGGGGACCAACCGGAACACCGGGGAGCTGTTTTTT.

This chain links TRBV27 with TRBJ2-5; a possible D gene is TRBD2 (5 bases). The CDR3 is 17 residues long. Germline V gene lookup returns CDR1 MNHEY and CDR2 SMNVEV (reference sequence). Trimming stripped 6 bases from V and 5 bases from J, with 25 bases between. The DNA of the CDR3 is TGTGCCAGCAGACGGATCAGACGGCAACGGGAAGGGGAGACCCAGTACTTC. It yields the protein CASRRIRRQREGETQYF.

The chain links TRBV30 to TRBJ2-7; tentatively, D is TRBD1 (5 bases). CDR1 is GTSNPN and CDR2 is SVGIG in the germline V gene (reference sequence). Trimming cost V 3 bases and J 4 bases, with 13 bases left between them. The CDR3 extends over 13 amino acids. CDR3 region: CAWRVQGYYEQYF. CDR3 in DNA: TGTGCCTGGAGGGTCCAGGGTTATTACGAGCAGTACTTC.

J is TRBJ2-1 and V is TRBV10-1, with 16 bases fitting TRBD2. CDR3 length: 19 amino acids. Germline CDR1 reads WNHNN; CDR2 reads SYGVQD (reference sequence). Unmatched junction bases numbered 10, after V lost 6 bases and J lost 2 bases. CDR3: CASSPGTSGRALAYNEQFF. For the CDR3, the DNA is TGCGCCAGCAGCCCCGGGACTAGCGGGAGGGCCCTAGCCTACAATGAGCAGTTCTTC.

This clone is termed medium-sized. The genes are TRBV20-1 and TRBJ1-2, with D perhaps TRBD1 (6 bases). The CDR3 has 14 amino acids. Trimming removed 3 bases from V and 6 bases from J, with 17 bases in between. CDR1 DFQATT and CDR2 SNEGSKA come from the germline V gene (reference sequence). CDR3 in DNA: TGCAGTGCTAGTAGGGGCAGGGGAATGGATGGCTACACCTTC. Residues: CSASRGRGMDGYTF.

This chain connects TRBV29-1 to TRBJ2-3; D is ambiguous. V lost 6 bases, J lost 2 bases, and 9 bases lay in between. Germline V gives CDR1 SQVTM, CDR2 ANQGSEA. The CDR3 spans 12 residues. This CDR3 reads CSVRPATDTQYF. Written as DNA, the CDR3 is TGCAGCGTACGACCAGCCACAGATACGCAGTATTTT.

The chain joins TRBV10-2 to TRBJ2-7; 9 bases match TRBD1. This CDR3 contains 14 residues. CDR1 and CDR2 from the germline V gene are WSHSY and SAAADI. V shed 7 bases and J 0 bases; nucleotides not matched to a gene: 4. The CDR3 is CASKTGQGSYEQYF. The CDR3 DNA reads TGCGCCAGCAAAACGGGACAGGGCTCCTACGAGCAGTACTTC.

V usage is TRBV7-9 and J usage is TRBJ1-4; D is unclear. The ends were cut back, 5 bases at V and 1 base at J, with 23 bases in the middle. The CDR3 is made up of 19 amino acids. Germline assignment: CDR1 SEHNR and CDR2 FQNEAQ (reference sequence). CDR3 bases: TGTGCCAGCAGCGTAGGGATCGGGTTCGAGTATGGAACTAATGAAAAACTGTTTTTT. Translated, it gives CASSVGIGFEYGTNEKLFF. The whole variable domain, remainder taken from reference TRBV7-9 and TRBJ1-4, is DTGVSQNPRHKITKRGQNVTFRCDPISEHNRLYWYRQTLGQGPEFLTYFQNEAQLEKSRLLSDRFSAERPKGSFSTLEIQRTEQGDSAMYLCASSVGIGFEYGTNEKLFFGSGTQLSVL.

The CDR3 DNA follows: TGCGCCAGCAGCTTGGCCGTACGATTCCAAGAACAAGATACGCAGTATTTT. It encodes CASSLAVRFQEQDTQYF. This chain uses TRBV5-1 with TRBJ2-3; D uncertain. CDR1 is SGHRS and CDR2 is YFSETQ in the germline V gene. The CDR3 loop spans 17 amino acids. V lost 0 bases, J lost 5 bases, and 19 bases lay in between.

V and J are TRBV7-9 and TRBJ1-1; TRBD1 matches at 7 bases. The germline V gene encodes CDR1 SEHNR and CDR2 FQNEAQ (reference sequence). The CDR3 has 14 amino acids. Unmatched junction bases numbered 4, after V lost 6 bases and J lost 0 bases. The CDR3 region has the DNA TGTGCCAGCAGACCGACAGGGATGAACACTGAAGCTTTCTTT. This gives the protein CASRPTGMNTEAFF.

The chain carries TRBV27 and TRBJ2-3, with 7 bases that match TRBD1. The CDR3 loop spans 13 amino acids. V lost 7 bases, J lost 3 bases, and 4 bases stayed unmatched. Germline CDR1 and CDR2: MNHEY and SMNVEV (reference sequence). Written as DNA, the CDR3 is TGTGCCAGCAAAAGGGGGCGAACAGATACGCAGTATTTT. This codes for CASKRGRTDTQYF.

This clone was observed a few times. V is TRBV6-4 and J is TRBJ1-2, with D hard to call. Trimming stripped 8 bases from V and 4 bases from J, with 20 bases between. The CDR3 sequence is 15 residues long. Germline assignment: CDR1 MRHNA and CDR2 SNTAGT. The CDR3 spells CASRQSPGGGYGYTF. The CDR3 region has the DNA TGTGCCAGCCGCCAATCCCCGGGCGGAGGCTATGGCTACACCTTC.

The CDR3: CASSLEFSGRPYEQYF. The CDR3 region has the DNA TGCGCCAGCAGCTTGGAGTTTAGCGGGAGACCCTACGAGCAGTACTTC. The rearrangement links TRBV5-1 to TRBJ2-7; TRBD2 matches 9 bases. The CDR3 is made up of 16 amino acids. The V gene end was trimmed by 0 bases and the J gene end by 2 bases; junction bases not matched to a gene: 6. CDR1 and CDR2 from the germline V gene are SGHRS and YFSETQ.

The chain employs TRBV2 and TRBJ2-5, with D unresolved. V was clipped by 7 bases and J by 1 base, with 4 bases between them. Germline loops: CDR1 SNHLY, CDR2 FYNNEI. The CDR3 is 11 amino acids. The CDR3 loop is CASTAQETQYF. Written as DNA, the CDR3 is TGTGCCAGCACCGCCCAAGAGACCCAGTACTTC. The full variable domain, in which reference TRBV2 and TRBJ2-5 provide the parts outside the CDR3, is EPEVTQTPSHQVTQMGQEVILRCVPISNHLYFYWYRQILGQKVEFLVSFYNNEISEKSEIFDDQFSVERPDGSNFTLKIRSTKLEDSAMYFCASTAQETQYFGPGTRLLVL.

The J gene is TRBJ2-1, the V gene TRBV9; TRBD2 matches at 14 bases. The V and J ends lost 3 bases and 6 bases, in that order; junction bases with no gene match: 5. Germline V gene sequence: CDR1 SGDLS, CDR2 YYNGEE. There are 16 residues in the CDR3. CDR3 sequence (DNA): TGTGCCAGCAGCGGCGGACTAGCGGGGGGCCTCAATGAGCAGTTCTTC. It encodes CASSGGLAGGLNEQFF.

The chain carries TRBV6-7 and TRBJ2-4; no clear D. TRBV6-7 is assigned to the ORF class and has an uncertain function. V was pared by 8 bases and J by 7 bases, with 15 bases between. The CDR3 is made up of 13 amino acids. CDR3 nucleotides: TGTGCCAGCTCCGGATGGGGAAATAACATTCAGTACTTC. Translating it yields CASSGWGNNIQYF.

CDR3 protein: CATTGRGGFKNTEAFF. The CDR3 nucleotides are TGTGCCACCACAGGCCGAGGTGGGTTTAAGAACACTGAAGCTTTCTTT. The rearrangement links TRBV24-1 to TRBJ1-1; D gene ambiguous. Germline assignment: CDR1 KGHDR and CDR2 SFDVKD. V lost 8 bases and J 1 base, leaving 19 bases between the germline ends. This CDR3 contains 16 residues.

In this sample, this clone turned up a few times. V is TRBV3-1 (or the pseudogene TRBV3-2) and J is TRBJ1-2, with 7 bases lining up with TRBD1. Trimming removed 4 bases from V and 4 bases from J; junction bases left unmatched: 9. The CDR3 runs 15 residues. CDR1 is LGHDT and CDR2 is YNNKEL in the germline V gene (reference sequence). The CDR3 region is CASSPNRGQIYGYTF. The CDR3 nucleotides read TGTGCCAGCAGCCCCAACAGGGGACAGATCTATGGCTACACCTTC.

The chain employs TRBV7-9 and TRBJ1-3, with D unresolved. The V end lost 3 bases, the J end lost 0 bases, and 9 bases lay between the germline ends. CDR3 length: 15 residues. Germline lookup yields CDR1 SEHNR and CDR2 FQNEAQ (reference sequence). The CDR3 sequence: CASSLGTNSGNTIYF. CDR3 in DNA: TGTGCCAGCAGCTTGGGCACCAACTCTGGAAACACCATATATTTT.

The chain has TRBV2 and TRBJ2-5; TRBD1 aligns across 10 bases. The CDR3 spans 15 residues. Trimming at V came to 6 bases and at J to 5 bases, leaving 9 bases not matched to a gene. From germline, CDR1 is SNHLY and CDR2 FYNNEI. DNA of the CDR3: TGTGCCAGCAGAGCCGACAGGGGGCCGTTGGAGACCCAGTACTTC. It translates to CASRADRGPLETQYF.

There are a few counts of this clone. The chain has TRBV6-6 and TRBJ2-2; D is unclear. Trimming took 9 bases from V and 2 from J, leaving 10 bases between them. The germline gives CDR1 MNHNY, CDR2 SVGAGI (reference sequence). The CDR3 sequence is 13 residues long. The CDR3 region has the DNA TGTGCCAGTTACAGACCCAACACCGGGGAGCTGTTTTTT. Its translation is CASYRPNTGELFF.

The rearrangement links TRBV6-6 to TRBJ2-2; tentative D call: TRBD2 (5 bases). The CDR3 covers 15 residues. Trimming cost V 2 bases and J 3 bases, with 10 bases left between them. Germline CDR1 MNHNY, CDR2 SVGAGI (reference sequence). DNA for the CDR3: TGTGCCAGCAGTTACCCCGGGATGCACACCGGGGAGCTGTTTTTT. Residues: CASSYPGMHTGELFF.

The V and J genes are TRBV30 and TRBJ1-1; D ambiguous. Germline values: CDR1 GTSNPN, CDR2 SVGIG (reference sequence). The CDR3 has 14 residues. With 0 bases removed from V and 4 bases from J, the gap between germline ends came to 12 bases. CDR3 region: CAWSVKLGSTEAFF. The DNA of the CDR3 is TGTGCCTGGAGTGTAAAGTTGGGAAGCACTGAAGCTTTCTTT.

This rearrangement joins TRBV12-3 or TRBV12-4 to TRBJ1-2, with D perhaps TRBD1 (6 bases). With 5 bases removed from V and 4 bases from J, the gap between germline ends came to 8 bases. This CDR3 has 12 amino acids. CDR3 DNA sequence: TGTGCCAGCAGTACCAGGGGCTATGGCTACACCTTC. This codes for CASSTRGYGYTF.